This record looks at one T cell receptor beta chain sequence and its context. What it binds is not known. Looked up from germline, CDR1 is MDHEN and CDR2 is SYDVKM. CDR3 size: 13 residues. V lost 6 bases and J lost 5; bases outside the gene matches: 5. Measured with immunoSEQ multiplex PCR; TCRdb has only the in-frame clones, and not every one. Counted here are over 50,000 clones, around 81% occurring once; the ten biggest clones make up roughly 2.7%. Ahead of sequencing, the ViraFEST assay grew antigen-specific CD4+ T cells using viral peptide pools. Scientists isolated CD4+ T cells after a roughly 10-day culture period ended. This entry belongs to a study of vaccination effects on CD4 cells after COVID-19.

The chain couples TRBV28 to TRBJ1-2, with TRBD1 matching over 8 bases. The sequence came from a human donor who received a COVID-19 vaccine. The sample in question was CD4+ T cells from PBMCs cultured with HCoV-229E spike peptides, obtained before COVID-19 vaccination. CDR3 sequence: CASSPTGGYGYTF. The CDR3 DNA reads TGTGCCAGCAGCCCCACAGGGGGTTATGGCTACACCTTC.